Below, 3 T cell receptor beta chains from the same sample are listed, as sequenced in a study of T cells in Graves' hyperthyroidism and ophthalmopathy. The CDR3 regions of TCR beta were amplified from RNA transcripts. The HTBI primer set was used in a first-round RT-PCR of the TCR CDR3. TCRdb recomputed calls from the multiplex PCR reads with MiXCR, one row per CDR3 protein. This table has just over 550,000 distinct CDR3 sequences, approximately 44% appearing once. The sequencing sample was made of peripheral blood or thyroid tissue (not recorded which). These receptors all come from a woman younger than 30 with Graves' hyperthyroidism.

The chain couples TRBV7-2 to TRBJ1-6, with a possible D match to TRBD1 (5 bases). V was pared by 6 bases and J by 16 bases, with 22 bases between. CDR3 length: 14 amino acids. CDR1 and CDR2 (germline): SGHTA, FQGNSA. The CDR3 DNA reads TGTGCCAGCAGTTCCCGGACACCATCATTAATTCTCCACTTT. This gives the protein CASSSRTPSLILHF. Drawing the rest from reference TRBV7-2 and TRBJ1-6, the complete variable domain is GAGVSQSPSNKVTEKGKDVELRCDPISGHTALYWYRQSLGQGLEFLIYFQGNSAPDKSGLPSDRFSAERTGGSVSTLTIQRTQQEDSAVYLCASSSRTPSLILHFGNGTRLTVT.

V gene TRBV25-1 combines with J gene TRBJ1-2; D not certain. Germline V gives CDR1 MGHDK, CDR2 SYGVNS. V lost 6 bases, J lost 6 bases, and 11 bases lay in between. The CDR3 consists of 12 residues. The CDR3 spells CASSRTPNGYTF. CDR3 coding DNA: TGTGCCAGCAGCCGGACCCCAAATGGCTACACCTTC.

In this sample, this clonotype turned up many times. The chain is built from TRBV14 and TRBJ2-7; 13 positions agree with TRBD2. Germline CDR1 is SGHDN and CDR2 is FVKESK. V gave up 5 bases and J gave up 4 bases; unmatched junction bases: 5. The CDR3 is 15 amino acids. The CDR3 region has the DNA TGTGCCAGCAGCGGCGGACTAGCGGGAGTATACGAGCAGTACTTC. It translates to CASSGGLAGVYEQYF. Full variable domain (missing parts from reference TRBV14 and TRBJ2-7): EAGVTQFPSHSVIEKGQTVTLRCDPISGHDNLYWYRRVMGKEIKFLLHFVKESKQDESGMPNNRFLAERTGGTYSTLKVQPAELEDSGVYFCASSGGLAGVYEQYFGPGTRLTVT.